These 32 T cell receptor beta chains originate from one sample sequenced in a study of vaccination and CD4 T cells after COVID-19. Sequenced with the Oncomine TCR Beta short-read assay was DNA taken from cultured CD4+ T cells. TCRdb re-called the PCR reads through MiXCR, storing one row per CDR3 protein. There are 11,000 to 15,000 distinct CDR3 sequences in the sample; roughly 34% occur only once, and 35% to 40% lies in the top ten. Treatment defined: approximately 10-day PBMC culture with coronavirus spike peptide pools or control peptides (ViraFEST assay). Their target antigens are unknown. The sample consisted of cultured CD4+ T cells from blood. All receptors derive from a human donor with COVID-19.

This clonotype has more than one count but fewer than ten. This chain uses TRBV30 with TRBJ1-1, with 8 bases that match TRBD1. The V gene's germline CDR1 is GTSNPN and CDR2 SVGIG (reference sequence). The length of the CDR3 is 17 residues. V shed 3 bases, J shed 0 bases, and the junction held 12 bases outside the gene matches. The CDR3 reads CAWRFQGARDMNTEAFF. The CDR3 DNA reads TGTGCCTGGAGGTTCCAGGGGGCGAGGGACATGAACACTGAAGCTTTCTTT.

This clonotype was seen only a few times. The V and J genes are TRBV18 and TRBJ1-5; weak D call: TRBD1 (6 bases). Trimming left V 0 bases short and J 1 base short, with 7 bases between. The CDR3 extends over 15 amino acids. Germline V gene lookup returns CDR1 KGHSH and CDR2 LQKENI. The CDR3 DNA reads TGTGCCAGCTCACCACCGGGGGGCAGCAATCAGCCCCAGCATTTT. Protein product: CASSPPGGSNQPQHF.

The V gene is TRBV4-3, the J gene TRBJ2-1, with 9 nucleotides matching TRBD2. The junction had 10 bases not matched to a gene; V was cut back by 5 bases and J by 8 bases. In germline, CDR1 is LGHNA, CDR2 YSLEER. The CDR3 totals 15 residues. The CDR3 spells CASSKGASGKYEQFF. In DNA form, the CDR3 reads TGCGCCAGCAGCAAGGGGGCTAGCGGGAAGTATGAGCAGTTCTTC.

The chain employs TRBV7-9 and TRBJ1-4; the D gene is possibly TRBD1 (5 bases). Per germline, CDR1 SEHNR and CDR2 FQNEAQ (reference sequence). The CDR3 runs 15 residues. V lost 4 bases and J 6 bases, leaving 15 bases between the germline ends. This chain's CDR3 is CASSSRSLQDEKLFF. The DNA of the CDR3 is TGTGCCAGCAGCTCGCGGTCATTACAGGATGAAAAACTGTTTTTT.

This clonotype was counted a few times. The chain combines TRBV11-1 with TRBJ2-5, with TRBD2 identical over 7 bases. CDR1 is SGHAT, CDR2 FQDESV, per germline (reference sequence). This CDR3 contains 16 residues. With 0 bases clipped from V and 3 bases from J, the junction kept 7 bases outside the gene matches. This CDR3 reads CASSLARLAGEETQYF. CDR3 nucleotide sequence: TGTGCCAGCAGCTTAGCTCGACTAGCCGGGGAAGAGACCCAGTACTTC. Filled out from reference TRBV11-1 and TRBJ2-5, the complete variable domain reads EAEVAQSPRYKITEKSQAVAFWCDPISGHATLYWYRQILGQGPELLVQFQDESVVDDSQLPKDRFSAERLKGVDSTLKIQPAELGDSAMYLCASSLARLAGEETQYFGPGTRLLVL.

This clonotype was detected only a few times. The V call is TRBV30, the J call TRBJ1-6, with TRBD1 as a possible D gene (5 bases). Germline lookup yields CDR1 GTSNPN and CDR2 SVGIG (reference sequence). The CDR3 length is 16 residues. Trimming cost V 0 bases and J 0 bases, with 9 bases left between them. CDR3 in DNA: TGTGCCTGGAGTGTACGTGGGGGCTCCTATAATTCACCCCTCCACTTT. This encodes CAWSVRGGSYNSPLHF.

This chain connects TRBV10-2 to TRBJ2-7; D gene uncertain. Trimming removed 0 bases from V and 3 bases from J, with 9 bases in between. The CDR3 length is 14 residues. CDR1 is WSHSY, CDR2 SAAADI, per germline. The CDR3 protein is CASSESTPSYEQYF. CDR3 sequence (DNA): TGCGCCAGCAGTGAGTCGACTCCCAGCTACGAGCAGTACTTC.

This clonotype occurred a few times. The V and J genes are TRBV20-1 and TRBJ1-5; TRBD1 might be the D (6 bases). Trimming left V 0 bases short and J 5 bases short, with 11 bases between. The CDR3 runs 14 residues. Germline CDR1 is DFQATT and CDR2 is SNEGSKA (reference sequence). CDR3 region: CSARDGTSDQPQHF. The CDR3 region has the DNA TGCAGTGCTAGAGATGGGACAAGTGATCAGCCCCAGCATTTT.

The sample holds a few counts of this clonotype. The chain combines TRBV6-1 with TRBJ1-2; D perhaps matches TRBD1 (5 bases). The CDR3 runs to 17 residues. CDR1 and CDR2 from the germline V gene are MNHNS and SASEGT. Trimming stripped 7 bases from V and 4 bases from J, with 25 bases between. The CDR3 reads CASKEARFGGWSYGYTF. Here the CDR3 DNA reads TGTGCCAGCAAAGAGGCCCGATTCGGGGGATGGTCCTATGGCTACACCTTC.

The table lists this clonotype with a few counts. The rearrangement links TRBV15 to TRBJ2-7; no definite D call. This CDR3 spans 12 amino acids. The V gene lost 5 bases and the J gene lost 3 bases, with 8 bases spanning the gap. Germline V gene data show CDR1 as LNHNV and CDR2 as YYDKDF (reference sequence). The CDR3 region is CATSVSGYEQYF. The CDR3 bases are TGTGCCACCAGCGTCTCAGGCTACGAGCAGTACTTC.

This clonotype came up a few times. This chain connects TRBV6-2 or TRBV6-3 to TRBJ1-5, with D possibly TRBD1 on 6 matching bases. This CDR3 has 14 residues. The germline V gene encodes CDR1 MNHEY and CDR2 SVGEGT. Between the trimmed V and J ends, which lost 3 bases and 7 bases, there was a span of 13 bases. Written as DNA, the CDR3 is TGTGCCAGCAGTTATCAGGGGCTTCGCCAGCCCCAGCATTTT. It translates to CASSYQGLRQPQHF.

Only a few counts were recorded for this clonotype. This rearrangement joins TRBV5-1 to TRBJ1-1; no firm D call. Looked up from germline, CDR1 is SGHRS and CDR2 is YFSETQ. There are 13 residues in the CDR3. The V end lost 1 base, the J end lost 0 bases, and 4 bases lay between the germline ends. The CDR3 protein is CASSLTMNTEAFF. The CDR3 bases are TGCGCCAGCAGCTTGACTATGAACACTGAAGCTTTCTTT.

This clonotype was counted a few times. The CDR3 sequence: CASSFTAGQGEQYF. For the CDR3, the DNA is TGTGCCAGCAGCTTCACCGCGGGGCAGGGAGAGCAGTACTTC. The chain couples TRBV27 to TRBJ2-7; D is possibly TRBD2 (6 bases). This CDR3 is 14 amino acids long. V was trimmed by 6 bases and J by 7 bases, leaving 19 bases between them. Germline CDR1 and CDR2: MNHEY and SMNVEV (reference sequence).

This clonotype was seen a handful of times. At one of its ends the junction is not consistent with the germline gene, which may arise from a read error. The gene calls are TRBV11-3 and TRBJ1-2, with D hard to call. Per the germline V gene, CDR1 is SGHNT and CDR2 is YENEEA. The CDR3 is made up of 14 amino acids. The chain's CDR3 is CASSSNRKNYDYTF. For the CDR3, the DNA is TGTGCCAGCAGCTCAAACCGAAAGAACTATGACTACACCTTC.

A few counts support this clonotype. The chain uses TRBV6-4 and TRBJ1-2; D is ambiguous. Germline loops: CDR1 MRHNA, CDR2 SNTAGT. V was clipped by 3 bases and J by 7 bases, with 9 bases between them. CDR3 length: 12 residues. CDR3 sequence reads: CASSDGYSGYTF. CDR3 DNA: TGTGCCAGCAGTGATGGGTATTCTGGCTACACCTTC.

This clonotype came up a few times. The J gene is TRBJ1-5, the V gene TRBV7-8; 8 bases align to TRBD1. CDR1 SGHVS and CDR2 FQNEAQ come from the germline V gene. CDR3 length: 15 residues. V gave up 7 bases and J gave up 4 bases; unmatched junction bases: 9. The chain's CDR3 is CASTSTGAVNQPQHF. The CDR3 DNA sequence: TGTGCCAGCACCTCGACAGGGGCTGTGAATCAGCCCCAGCATTTT.

This chain uses TRBV30 with TRBJ1-6, with D possibly matching TRBD1 (5 bases). Germline lookup yields CDR1 GTSNPN and CDR2 SVGIG (reference sequence). V dropped 1 base and J dropped 14 bases, with 21 bases sitting between them. There are 15 residues in the CDR3. The CDR3 is CAWSDGGTLRRALHF. The CDR3 region has the DNA TGTGCCTGGAGTGACGGGGGAACTTTGAGGAGGGCCCTCCACTTT.

This sequence joins TRBV7-8 and TRBJ2-2; weak D call: TRBD2 (6 bases). V dropped 5 bases and J dropped 5 bases, with 12 bases sitting between them. The CDR3 totals 14 residues. The germline gives CDR1 SGHVS, CDR2 FQNEAQ. The chain's CDR3 is CASSPREPTGELFF. For the CDR3, the DNA is TGTGCCAGCAGCCCCCGGGAGCCGACCGGGGAGCTGTTTTTT.

The chain links TRBV6-1 to TRBJ1-2, with 7 bases identical to TRBD1. The germline V gene encodes CDR1 MNHNS and CDR2 SASEGT. The CDR3 length is 12 residues. Germline trimming cut 7 bases from V and 7 bases from J; bases unmatched to any gene: 6. CDR3 region: CASKEGAAGYTF. The CDR3 DNA is TGTGCCAGCAAAGAGGGGGCGGCTGGCTACACCTTC.

J is TRBJ1-2 and V is TRBV5-6, with D perhaps TRBD1 (5 bases). Germline CDR1 SGHDT, CDR2 YYEEEE. The CDR3 is 14 amino acids. Between the trimmed V and J ends, which lost 10 bases and 4 bases, there was a span of 20 bases. As DNA, the CDR3 is TGTGCCTCGAAACCATCCGACAGACCCTATGGCTACACCTTC. Amino acids: CASKPSDRPYGYTF. Full variable domain (remainder filled in from reference TRBV5-6 and TRBJ1-2): DAGVTQSPTHLIKTRGQQVTLRCSPKSGHDTVSWYQQALGQGPQFIFQYYEEEERQRGNFPDRFSGHQFPNYSSELNVNALLLGDSALYLCASKPSDRPYGYTFGSGTRLTVV.

The CDR3 DNA follows: TGTGCCAGCAGCTTAGCGGGACTAGCGGGGGAGTGGGATACGCAGTATTTT. Translated: CASSLAGLAGEWDTQYF. This rearrangement joins TRBV7-9 to TRBJ2-3; the match to TRBD2 covers 14 bases. V lost 0 bases, J lost 6 bases, and 5 bases stayed unmatched. Germline loops: CDR1 SEHNR, CDR2 FQNEAQ (reference sequence). The CDR3 extends over 17 amino acids. Using reference TRBV7-9 and TRBJ2-3 for the parts outside the CDR3, the full variable domain is DTGVSQNPRHKITKRGQNVTFRCDPISEHNRLYWYRQTLGQGPEFLTYFQNEAQLEKSRLLSDRFSAERPKGSFSTLEIQRTEQGDSAMYLCASSLAGLAGEWDTQYFGPGTRLTVL.

The CDR3 reads CASSPGEFYGYTF. In DNA form, the CDR3 reads TGTGCCAGCAGTCCAGGGGAGTTCTATGGCTACACCTTC. The chain joins TRBV6-1 to TRBJ1-2, with a weak D call TRBD1 (6 bases). Germline CDR1 MNHNS, CDR2 SASEGT. The ends were cut back, 5 bases at V and 4 bases at J, with 11 bases in the middle. The CDR3 is made up of 13 amino acids.

This chain uses TRBV20-1 with TRBJ2-5, with 12 bases aligning to TRBD2. Germline V lookup: CDR1 DFQATT, CDR2 SNEGSKA (reference sequence). The CDR3 spans 15 residues. V shed 3 bases and J 2 bases; nucleotides not matched to a gene: 4. CDR3: CSASPSGGAQETQYF. DNA for the CDR3: TGCAGTGCTAGCCCTAGCGGGGGGGCGCAAGAGACCCAGTACTTC.

This clonotype was seen more than once but under ten times. The genes are TRBV21-1 and TRBJ2-1; the listed D gene, TRBD1, was not tested against the DNA. TRBV21-1 is termed a pseudogene. This CDR3 is 17 amino acids long. CDR3 coding DNA: TGTGCCAGCAGCTCCGGGAAAGGGGGCGAGTCCTACAATGAGCAGTTCTTC. Amino acids: CASSSGKGGESYNEQFF.

The chain has TRBV11-3 and TRBJ1-1; D uncertain. Trimming removed 2 bases at V and 1 base at J, with 2 bases between. Germline CDR1 is SGHNT and CDR2 is YENEEA. This CDR3 has 12 residues. The CDR3 loop is CASSLQNTEAFF. The CDR3 bases are TGTGCCAGCAGCTTACAGAACACTGAAGCTTTCTTT.

The chain joins TRBV11-2 to TRBJ2-2, with TRBD2 matching over 7 bases. There are 17 residues in the CDR3. The germline gives CDR1 SGHAT, CDR2 FQNNGV. V was clipped by 3 bases and J by 5 bases; unmatched bases: 12. The CDR3 sequence: CASSFIPGLAVTGELFF. The CDR3 nucleotides read TGTGCCAGCAGCTTCATCCCGGGGCTAGCGGTAACCGGGGAGCTGTTTTTT.

CDR3: CASRETTGAAGYTF. DNA for the CDR3: TGCGCCAGCAGGGAAACTACGGGGGCTGCAGGCTACACCTTC. This chain uses TRBV10-2 with TRBJ1-2, with a tentative D call TRBD1 (6 bases). Deletions cut 6 bases from V and 8 bases from J, with 19 bases between. The CDR3 loop spans 14 amino acids. Per the germline V gene, CDR1 is WSHSY and CDR2 is SAAADI.

The table lists this clonotype with a count of one. The chain carries TRBV4-3 and TRBJ1-6, with D possibly matching TRBD1 (6 bases). Germline lookup yields CDR1 LGHNA and CDR2 YSLEER. This CDR3 has 16 amino acids. Trimming shortened V by 0 bases and J by 9 bases, and 15 bases separated the two germline ends. In DNA form, the CDR3 reads TGCGCCAGCAGCCAAGACTTGGGGGGCGTCGGTTCACCCCTCCACTTT. Translated, it gives CASSQDLGGVGSPLHF.

The rearrangement uses TRBV11-2 and TRBJ2-1; no reliable D call. V was shortened by 5 bases and J by 9 bases, with 20 bases between the two germline ends. Looked up from germline, CDR1 is SGHAT and CDR2 is FQNNGV. The CDR3 covers 15 residues. Here the CDR3 reads CASSPVGSPEGEQFF. The CDR3 DNA is TGTGCCAGCAGCCCCGTGGGATCACCGGAAGGTGAGCAGTTCTTC.

This clonotype was found a few times. The chain has TRBV11-2 and TRBJ2-2, with D perhaps being TRBD1 or TRBD2 (6 bases each). From germline, CDR1 is SGHAT and CDR2 FQNNGV. V was shortened by 3 bases and J by 4 bases, with 12 bases between the two germline ends. The CDR3 spans 15 residues. The CDR3 loop reads CASSFIRGATGELFF. CDR3 in DNA: TGTGCCAGCAGCTTTATAAGGGGGGCCACCGGGGAGCTGTTTTTT. Complete variable domain (other parts from reference TRBV11-2 and TRBJ2-2): EAGVAQSPRYKIIEKRQSVAFWCNPISGHATLYWYQQILGQGPKLLIQFQNNGVVDDSQLPKDRFSAERLKGVDSTLKIQPAKLEDSAVYLCASSFIRGATGELFFGEGSRLTVL.

V usage is TRBV29-1 and J usage is TRBJ1-2; no clear D. The CDR3 totals 12 residues. V lost 4 bases to trimming and J lost 3 bases, with 9 bases between them. Per germline, CDR1 SQVTM and CDR2 ANQGSEA. The CDR3 loop is CSVGGEYYGYTF. DNA of the CDR3: TGCAGCGTTGGCGGGGAATACTATGGCTACACCTTC.

This clonotype was detected a few times. The rearrangement uses TRBV19 and TRBJ1-5, with D unresolved. V lost 1 base and J lost 10, with 8 bases in between. Germline V gene data show CDR1 as LNHDA and CDR2 as SQIVND (reference sequence). This CDR3 comprises 12 residues. DNA of the CDR3: TGTGCCAGTAGTATAGCTGGTGGTCCCCAGCATTTT. Translated, it gives CASSIAGGPQHF.